The subject of this entry is one T cell receptor (beta chain). Its antigen is as yet unknown. The data derive from a study of CD8+CD57+ T cells in acquired aplastic anemia. Study-wide results and caveats: Around 30 was the count of CD8+ CDR3 sequences that patients shared with controls. Statistical testing detected no significant gap in CD8+ Simpson's diversity between patients and controls.

It was patients with CD8+CD57+ cell expansion by flow cytometry who were chosen for sequencing. Diagnosis of severe acquired aplastic anemia applied to all patients. Deletions cut 5 bases from V and 0 bases from J, with 10 bases between. This CDR3 comprises 15 residues. Germline V gene data show CDR1 as MGHDK and CDR2 as SYGVNS. The study profiled TCR beta VDJ and CDR3 using genomic DNA as template. A single record per CDR3 protein comes from TCRdb applying MiXCR to the reads. This sample carries 150,000 or so distinct CDR3 sequences, under 55% of them seen once, and the ten largest clones take 2.5% to 3%.

This TCR derives from a human donor with aplastic anemia. The chain couples TRBV25-1 to TRBJ1-4; tentative D call: TRBD1 (6 bases). Sequencing input: sorted CD4+, CD8+, or CD8+CD57+ T cells (not recorded which) from PBMCs. CDR3 sequence reads: CASSTGQTTNEKLFF. In nucleotides, the CDR3 is TGTGCCAGCAGTACTGGACAGACAACTAATGAAAAACTGTTTTTT. The full variable domain, in which reference TRBV25-1 and TRBJ1-4 provide the parts outside the CDR3, is EADIYQTPRYLVIGTGKKITLECSQTMGHDKMYWYQQDPGMELHLIHYSYGVNSTEKGDLSSESTVSRIRTEHFPLTLESARPSHTSQYLCASSTGQTTNEKLFFGSGTQLSVL.